The clone carrying this T cell receptor (beta chain) was found a few times. No antigen is known for it. Trimming removed 0 bases from V and 8 bases from J; junction bases left unmatched: 3. Germline V CDR1 and CDR2: SGHVS, FNYEAQ. This CDR3 is built from 15 residues. The data derive from a study of cytomegalovirus exposure and HLA in healthy donors. The PCR used 60 Vbeta and 13 Jbeta primers. Some clones are missing from TCRdb's copy, which holds only in-frame ones; the method was immunoSEQ multiplex PCR. The sample shows over 100,000 clones, roughly 8.3% of them seen only once. Findings and caveats of the study: Prediction of most subjects' HLA-A and HLA-B alleles by TCR beta sequences was reportedly accurate.

The TCR was taken from a man in his forties in good health and CMV-seronegative. Sequencing input: PBMCs. The J gene is TRBJ2-1, the V gene TRBV7-6, with 11 bases lining up with TRBD2. Here the CDR3 reads CASSLASGGAYEQFF. In DNA form, the CDR3 reads TGTGCCAGCAGCTTAGCTAGCGGGGGGGCCTATGAGCAGTTCTTC.